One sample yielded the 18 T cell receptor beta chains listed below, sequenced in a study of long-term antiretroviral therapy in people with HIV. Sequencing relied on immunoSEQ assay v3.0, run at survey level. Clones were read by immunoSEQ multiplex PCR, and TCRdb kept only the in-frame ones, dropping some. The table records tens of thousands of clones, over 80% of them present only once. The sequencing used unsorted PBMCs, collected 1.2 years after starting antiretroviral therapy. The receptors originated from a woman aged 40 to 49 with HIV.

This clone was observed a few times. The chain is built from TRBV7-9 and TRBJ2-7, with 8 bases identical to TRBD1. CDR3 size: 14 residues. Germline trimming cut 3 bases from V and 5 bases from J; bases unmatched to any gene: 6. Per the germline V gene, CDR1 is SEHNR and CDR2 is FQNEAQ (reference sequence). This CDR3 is CASSLSLTGDEQYF. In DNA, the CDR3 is TGTGCCAGCAGCTTGTCCCTGACAGGGGACGAGCAGTACTTC. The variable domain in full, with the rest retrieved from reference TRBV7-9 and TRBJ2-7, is DTGVSQNPRHKITKRGQNVTFRCDPISEHNRLYWYRQTLGQGPEFLTYFQNEAQLEKSRLLSDRFSAERPKGSFSTLEIQRTEQGDSAMYLCASSLSLTGDEQYFGPGTRLTVT.

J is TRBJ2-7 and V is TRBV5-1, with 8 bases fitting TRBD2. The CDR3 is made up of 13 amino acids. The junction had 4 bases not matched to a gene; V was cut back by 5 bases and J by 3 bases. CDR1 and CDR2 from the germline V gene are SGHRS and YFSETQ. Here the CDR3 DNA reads TGCGCCAGCAGTTTGACTAGCGACTACGAGCAGTACTTC. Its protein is CASSLTSDYEQYF.

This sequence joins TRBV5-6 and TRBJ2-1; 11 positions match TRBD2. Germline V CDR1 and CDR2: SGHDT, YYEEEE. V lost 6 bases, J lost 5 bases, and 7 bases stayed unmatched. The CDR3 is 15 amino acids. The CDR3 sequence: CASNPIAGGNNEQFF. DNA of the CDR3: TGTGCCAGCAACCCAATAGCGGGAGGGAACAATGAGCAGTTCTTC.

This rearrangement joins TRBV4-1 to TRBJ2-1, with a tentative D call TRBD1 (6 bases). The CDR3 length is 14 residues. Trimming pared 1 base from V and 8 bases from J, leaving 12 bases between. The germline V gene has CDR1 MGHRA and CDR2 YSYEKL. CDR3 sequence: CASSQGPGEDEQFF. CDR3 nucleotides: TGCGCCAGCAGCCAAGGCCCAGGGGAAGATGAGCAGTTCTTC.

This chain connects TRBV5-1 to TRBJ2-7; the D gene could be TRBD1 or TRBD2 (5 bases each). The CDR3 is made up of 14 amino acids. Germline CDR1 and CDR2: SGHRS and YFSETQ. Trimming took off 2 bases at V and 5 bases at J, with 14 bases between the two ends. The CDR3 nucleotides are TGCGCCAGCAGCTTAGGGACCCAAGGACACGAGCAGTACTTC. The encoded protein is CASSLGTQGHEQYF. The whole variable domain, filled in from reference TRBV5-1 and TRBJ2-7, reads KAGVTQTPRYLIKTRGQQVTLSCSPISGHRSVSWYQQTPGQGLQFLFEYFSETQRNKGNFPGRFSGRQFSNSRSEMNVSTLELGDSALYLCASSLGTQGHEQYFGPGTRLTVT.

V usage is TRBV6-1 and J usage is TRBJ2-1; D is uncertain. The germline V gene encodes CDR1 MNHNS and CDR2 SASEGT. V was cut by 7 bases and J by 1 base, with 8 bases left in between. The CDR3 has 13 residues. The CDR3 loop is CASKPRSYNEQFF. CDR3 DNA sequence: TGTGCCAGCAAACCCCGTTCCTACAATGAGCAGTTCTTC.

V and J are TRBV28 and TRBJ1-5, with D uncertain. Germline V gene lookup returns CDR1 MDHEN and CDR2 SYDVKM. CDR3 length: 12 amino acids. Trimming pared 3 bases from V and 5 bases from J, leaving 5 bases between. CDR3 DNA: TGTGCCAGCAGTTTTAGGGATCAGCCCCAGCATTTT. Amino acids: CASSFRDQPQHF.

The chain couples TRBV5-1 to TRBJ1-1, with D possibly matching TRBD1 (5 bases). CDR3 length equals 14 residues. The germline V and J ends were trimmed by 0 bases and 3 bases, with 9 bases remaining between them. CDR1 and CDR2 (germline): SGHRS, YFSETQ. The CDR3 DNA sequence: TGCGCCAGCAGCTTGGGTGGGGGAGACACTGAAGCTTTCTTT. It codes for CASSLGGGDTEAFF.

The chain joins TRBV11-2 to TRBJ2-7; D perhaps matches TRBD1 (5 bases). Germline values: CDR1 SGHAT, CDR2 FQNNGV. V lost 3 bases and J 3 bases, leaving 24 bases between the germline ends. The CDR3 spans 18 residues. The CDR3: CASSFTHVTDTHFYEQYF. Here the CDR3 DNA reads TGTGCCAGCAGCTTCACTCATGTGACAGACACGCACTTCTACGAGCAGTACTTC.

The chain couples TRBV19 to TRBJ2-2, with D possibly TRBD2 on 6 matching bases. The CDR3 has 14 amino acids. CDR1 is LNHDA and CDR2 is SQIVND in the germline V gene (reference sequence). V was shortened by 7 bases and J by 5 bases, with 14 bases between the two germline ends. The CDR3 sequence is CASNSWGDTGELFF. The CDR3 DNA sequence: TGTGCCAGTAACTCCTGGGGGGATACCGGGGAGCTGTTTTTT.

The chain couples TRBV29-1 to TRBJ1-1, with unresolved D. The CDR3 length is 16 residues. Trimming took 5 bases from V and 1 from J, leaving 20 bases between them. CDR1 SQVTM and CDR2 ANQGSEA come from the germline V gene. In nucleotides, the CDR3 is TGCAGCGTTAGAGGTGTCGCTTCCGGTGGGAACACTGAAGCTTTCTTT. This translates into CSVRGVASGGNTEAFF. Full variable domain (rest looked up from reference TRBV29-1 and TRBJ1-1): SAVISQKPSRDICQRGTSLTIQCQVDSQVTMMFWYRQQPGQSLTLIATANQGSEATYESGFVIDKFPISRPNLTFSTLTVSNMSPEDSSIYLCSVRGVASGGNTEAFFGQGTRLTVV.

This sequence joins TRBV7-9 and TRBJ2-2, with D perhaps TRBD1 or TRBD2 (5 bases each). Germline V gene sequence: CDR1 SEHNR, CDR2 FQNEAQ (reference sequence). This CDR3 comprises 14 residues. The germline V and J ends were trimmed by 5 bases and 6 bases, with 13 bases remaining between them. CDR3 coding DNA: TGTGCCAGCAGCGGGGACGGTCGTCCCGGGGAGCTGTTTTTT. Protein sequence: CASSGDGRPGELFF.

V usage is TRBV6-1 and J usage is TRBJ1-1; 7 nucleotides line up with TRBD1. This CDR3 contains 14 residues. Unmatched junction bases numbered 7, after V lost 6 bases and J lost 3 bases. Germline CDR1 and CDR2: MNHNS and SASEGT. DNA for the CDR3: TGTGCCAGCAGCTCGACAGGGATTGACACTGAAGCTTTCTTT. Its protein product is CASSSTGIDTEAFF.

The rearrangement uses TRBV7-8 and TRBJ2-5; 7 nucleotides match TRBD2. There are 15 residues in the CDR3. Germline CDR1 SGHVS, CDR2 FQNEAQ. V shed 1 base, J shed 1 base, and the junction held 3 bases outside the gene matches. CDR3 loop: CASSLVSGAQETQYF. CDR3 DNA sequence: TGTGCCAGCAGCTTAGTAAGCGGGGCCCAAGAGACCCAGTACTTC.

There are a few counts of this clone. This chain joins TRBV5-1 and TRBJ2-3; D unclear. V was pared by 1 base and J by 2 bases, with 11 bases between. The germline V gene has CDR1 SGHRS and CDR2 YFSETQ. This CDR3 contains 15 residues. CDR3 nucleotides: TGCGCCAGCAGCTTGAGTACGGCGACCACAGATACGCAGTATTTT. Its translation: CASSLSTATTDTQYF.

For the CDR3, the DNA is TGTGCCAGCAGCCAAAGCTTGCTCACAGATACGCAGTATTTT. Translation gives CASSQSLLTDTQYF. The V gene is TRBV11-2, the J gene TRBJ2-3; D gene unclear. Germline V lookup: CDR1 SGHAT, CDR2 FQNNGV. The CDR3 spans 14 residues. Trimming took 5 bases from V and 2 from J, leaving 11 bases between them.

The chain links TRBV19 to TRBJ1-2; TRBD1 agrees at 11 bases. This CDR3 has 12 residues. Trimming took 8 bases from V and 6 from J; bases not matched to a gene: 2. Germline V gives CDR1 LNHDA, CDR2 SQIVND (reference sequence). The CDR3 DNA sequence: TGTGCCAGTCGGACAGGGGGCGATGGCTACACCTTC. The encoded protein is CASRTGGDGYTF.

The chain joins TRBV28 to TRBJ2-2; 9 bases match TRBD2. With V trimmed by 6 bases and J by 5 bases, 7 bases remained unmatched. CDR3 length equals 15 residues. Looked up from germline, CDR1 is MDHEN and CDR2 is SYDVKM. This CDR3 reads CASSHSGRGTGELFF. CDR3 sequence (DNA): TGTGCCAGCAGCCATAGCGGGAGAGGGACCGGGGAGCTGTTTTTT. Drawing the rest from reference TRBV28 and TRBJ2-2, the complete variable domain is DVKVTQSSRYLVKRTGEKVFLECVQDMDHENMFWYRQDPGLGLRLIYFSYDVKMKEKGDIPEGYSVSREKKERFSLILESASTNQTSMYLCASSHSGRGTGELFFGEGSRLTVL.